The 21 T cell receptor beta chains below come from one sample, sequenced in a study of T cells in Graves' hyperthyroidism and ophthalmopathy. The TCR beta CDR3 regions underwent amplification using RNA transcripts as the source. HTBI primers were used for first-round RT-PCR of the TCR CDR3. In TCRdb, the multiplex PCR reads were re-called with MiXCR into one record per CDR3 protein. The sample carries a few hundred thousand distinct CDR3 sequences, around 14% recorded once. The sample consisted of blood. The receptors here all came from a young woman with Graves' hyperthyroidism that later progressed to Graves' ophthalmopathy.

This clonotype was observed at least ten times. The chain joins TRBV20-1 to TRBJ1-4; TRBD1 matches 7 bases. V dropped 7 bases and J dropped 1; count of bases not matched to a gene: 0. The CDR3 contains 12 residues. Germline CDR1 is DFQATT and CDR2 is SNEGSKA (reference sequence). Here the CDR3 reads CSGQGTNEKLFF. DNA for the CDR3: TGCAGTGGACAGGGAACTAATGAAAAACTGTTTTTT.

At least ten counts were recorded for this clonotype. The genes are TRBV20-1 and TRBJ2-1; D call uncertain. Trimming took 5 bases from V and 8 from J, leaving 16 bases between them. The CDR3 has 13 residues. Germline V gives CDR1 DFQATT, CDR2 SNEGSKA (reference sequence). This CDR3 reads CSAGGTVWDEQFF. Here the CDR3 DNA reads TGCAGTGCTGGTGGTACAGTCTGGGATGAGCAGTTCTTC.

The chain carries TRBV25-1 and TRBJ2-1; no clear D. Trimming left V 1 base short and J 0 bases short, with 16 bases between. There are 18 residues in the CDR3. The germline V gene has CDR1 MGHDK and CDR2 SYGVNS. The CDR3 DNA follows: TGTGCCAGCAGTGAATCCCCCTACAAGGTCAGCTCCTACAATGAGCAGTTCTTC. Translated: CASSESPYKVSSYNEQFF. Combining the CDR3 with reference TRBV25-1 and TRBJ2-1 gives the whole variable domain EADIYQTPRYLVIGTGKKITLECSQTMGHDKMYWYQQDPGMELHLIHYSYGVNSTEKGDLSSESTVSRIRTEHFPLTLESARPSHTSQYLCASSESPYKVSSYNEQFFGPGTRLTVL.

The CDR3 region is CASGIGQEVDEQFF. As DNA, the CDR3 is TGTGCCAGCGGAATAGGACAGGAGGTAGATGAGCAGTTCTTC. The chain has TRBV6-1 and TRBJ2-1, with TRBD1 matching over 7 bases. V lost 8 bases to trimming and J lost 8 bases; unmatched junction nucleotides: 12. The CDR3 loop spans 14 amino acids. The germline V gene has CDR1 MNHNS and CDR2 SASEGT.

A word on this clonotype: One base away lies a much larger clone, so this may be a sequencing read error. The chain combines TRBV28 with TRBJ2-7; D might be TRBD2 (6 bases). CDR1 and CDR2 from the germline V gene are MDHEN and SYDVKM. V lost 5 bases to trimming and J lost 10 bases, with 15 bases between them. There are 12 residues in the CDR3. CDR3 sequence (DNA): TGTGCCAGCAGTCAGGACTACCGAAGACAGTACTTC. This translates into CASSQDYRRQYF.

This clonotype was detected once. The V call is TRBV15, the J call TRBJ2-1, with TRBD1 identical over 11 bases. The V segment lost 3 bases and the J segment 8 bases; nucleotides outside the gene matches: 6. The CDR3 consists of 15 residues. The V gene's germline CDR1 is LNHNV and CDR2 YYDKDF (reference sequence). The CDR3 here is CATSRGAGQGDEQFF. DNA of the CDR3: TGTGCCACCAGCAGGGGAGCGGGACAGGGGGATGAGCAGTTCTTC.

The gene calls are TRBV30 and TRBJ2-7, with 7 bases that match TRBD1. The V gene end was trimmed by 0 bases and the J gene end by 2 bases; junction bases not matched to a gene: 10. Germline V gene data show CDR1 as GTSNPN and CDR2 as SVGIG (reference sequence). The CDR3 is 16 amino acids. The CDR3 here is CAWSVGYTGATYEQYF. CDR3 nucleotide sequence: TGTGCCTGGAGTGTAGGGTACACAGGGGCCACCTACGAGCAGTACTTC.

This clonotype was picked up a small number of times. This chain uses TRBV6-2 or TRBV6-3 with TRBJ1-6, with 8 bases fitting TRBD1. Germline trimming cut 0 bases from V and 10 bases from J; bases unmatched to any gene: 8. The germline gives CDR1 MNHEY, CDR2 SVGEGT. This CDR3 comprises 16 residues. CDR3 bases: TGTGCCAGCAGTTACTCCCCGACAGGGGCTCACTCACCCCTCCACTTT. Translation gives CASSYSPTGAHSPLHF.

In its sample, this clonotype was seen a few times. This rearrangement joins TRBV7-9 to TRBJ2-1, with D unresolved. Per germline, CDR1 SEHNR and CDR2 FQNEAQ (reference sequence). The CDR3 is 15 amino acids. The V end was cut by 4 bases, the J end by 2 bases, with 12 bases between. CDR3 sequence reads: CASSSPRAAYNEQFF. The CDR3 nucleotides are TGTGCCAGCAGCTCCCCCCGGGCGGCCTACAATGAGCAGTTCTTC.

Ten or more counts support this clonotype. Here the CDR3 reads CASSSGQLYGYTF. CDR3 nucleotide sequence: TGTGCCAGCAGTTCTGGACAGCTCTATGGCTACACCTTC. The V gene is TRBV28, the J gene TRBJ1-2, with a tentative D call TRBD1 (6 bases). The CDR3 runs 13 residues. V was clipped by 4 bases and J by 4 bases, with 10 bases between them. Germline V lookup: CDR1 MDHEN, CDR2 SYDVKM.

V is TRBV20-1 and J is TRBJ2-1, with 8 bases that match TRBD2. The CDR3 contains 15 residues. Germline V CDR1 and CDR2: DFQATT, SNEGSKA (reference sequence). J was trimmed by 4 bases and V by 0 bases; bases with no gene match: 5. The CDR3 DNA reads as TGCAGTGCTAGAGATCATGCGGGAGGTTACAATGAGCAGTTCTTC. Translation: CSARDHAGGYNEQFF.

This clonotype was seen at least ten times. CDR3 protein: CATEKLTGRGSLAGGPKEQYF. The CDR3 nucleotides are TGTGCCACCGAGAAATTGACAGGGCGAGGGAGTCTAGCGGGAGGGCCCAAAGAGCAGTACTTC. This chain joins TRBV12-3 or TRBV12-4 and TRBJ2-7; TRBD2 matches 12 bases. The CDR3 contains 21 residues. The ends lost 10 bases at V and 7 bases at J; junction bases unmatched: 32.

This clonotype appeared many times. This chain connects TRBV12-3 or TRBV12-4 to TRBJ1-4, with TRBD1 matching over 10 bases. The CDR3 totals 15 residues. Trimming took 6 bases from V and 6 from J; bases not matched to a gene: 7. The CDR3: CASSRSGTGDEKLFF. CDR3 nucleotides: TGTGCCAGCAGCCGTAGCGGGACAGGGGATGAAAAACTGTTTTTT.

This clonotype has ten or more counts. V and J are TRBV5-4 and TRBJ2-7, with 9 bases aligning to TRBD1. Germline V gene sequence: CDR1 SGHNT, CDR2 YYREEE (reference sequence). The CDR3 sequence is 16 residues long. V shed 1 base and J 6 bases; nucleotides not matched to a gene: 11. CDR3 in amino acids: CASSLKLPGQGGEQYF. CDR3 nucleotides: TGTGCCAGCAGCTTGAAATTACCGGGACAGGGAGGCGAGCAGTACTTC.

The sample holds a few counts of this clonotype. V gene TRBV10-1 combines with J gene TRBJ2-1, with D possibly TRBD2 on 5 matching bases. CDR3 size: 12 residues. The V end lost 6 bases, the J end lost 7 bases, and 10 bases lay between the germline ends. Germline CDR1 is WNHNN and CDR2 is SYGVQD (reference sequence). The CDR3 protein is CASSEGWNEQFF. As DNA, the CDR3 is TGCGCCAGCAGCGAGGGTTGGAATGAGCAGTTCTTC.

This chain links TRBV20-1 with TRBJ2-3, with 14 bases aligning to TRBD2. CDR3 length: 15 residues. V was clipped by 3 bases and J by 4 bases; unmatched bases: 3. Germline V gene lookup returns CDR1 DFQATT and CDR2 SNEGSKA (reference sequence). CDR3 DNA sequence: TGCAGTGCTAGGGGACTAGCGGGAGAGGCAGATACGCAGTATTTT. Protein: CSARGLAGEADTQYF.

This sequence joins TRBV4-3 and TRBJ2-4, with 7 bases matching TRBD1. Germline trimming cut 1 base from V and 0 bases from J; bases unmatched to any gene: 12. Germline V CDR1 and CDR2: LGHNA, YSLEER. This CDR3 spans 19 amino acids. As DNA, the CDR3 is TGCGCCAGCAGCCAAGGCTTCATGGACAGGAGAATAGCCAAAAACATTCAGTACTTC. Its translation: CASSQGFMDRRIAKNIQYF.

This clonotype was seen at least ten times. This rearrangement joins TRBV5-1 to TRBJ1-1; TRBD1 agrees at 7 bases. The CDR3 covers 14 residues. Trimming removed 3 bases from V and 7 bases from J; junction bases left unmatched: 9. CDR1 is SGHRS, CDR2 YFSETQ, per germline. CDR3 bases: TGCGCCAGCAGCTCAGGACAGGCCCGTGATGAAGCTTTCTTT. Its protein product is CASSSGQARDEAFF.

J is TRBJ2-3 and V is TRBV3-1, with D perhaps matching TRBD1 (6 bases). The germline V gene has CDR1 LGHDT and CDR2 YNNKEL (reference sequence). The V end was cut by 5 bases, the J end by 2 bases, with 14 bases between. The CDR3 is made up of 15 amino acids. The CDR3 DNA follows: TGTGCCAGCAGCTCCCGGGACACACACACAGATACGCAGTATTTT. This encodes CASSSRDTHTDTQYF.

This clonotype was seen repeatedly, ten times or more. The rearrangement joins TRBV29-1 to TRBJ2-7; 10 positions agree with TRBD1. CDR3 length: 14 amino acids. J was trimmed by 5 bases and V by 0 bases; bases with no gene match: 4. Germline lookup yields CDR1 SQVTM and CDR2 ANQGSEA. In nucleotides, the CDR3 is TGCAGCGTTGAAGATAGGGACAGGGGCCACGAGCAGTACTTC. It yields the protein CSVEDRDRGHEQYF.

The sample holds many counts of this clonotype. V and J are TRBV20-1 and TRBJ1-6, with D possibly being TRBD1 (5 bases). CDR3 length equals 15 residues. The germline CDR1 and CDR2 sequences are DFQATT and SNEGSKA (reference sequence). Trimming stripped 2 bases from V and 6 bases from J, with 14 bases between. Here the CDR3 DNA reads TGCAGTGCTAGACCCAAGGGGCAGGGTAATTCACCCCTCCACTTT. It translates to CSARPKGQGNSPLHF.